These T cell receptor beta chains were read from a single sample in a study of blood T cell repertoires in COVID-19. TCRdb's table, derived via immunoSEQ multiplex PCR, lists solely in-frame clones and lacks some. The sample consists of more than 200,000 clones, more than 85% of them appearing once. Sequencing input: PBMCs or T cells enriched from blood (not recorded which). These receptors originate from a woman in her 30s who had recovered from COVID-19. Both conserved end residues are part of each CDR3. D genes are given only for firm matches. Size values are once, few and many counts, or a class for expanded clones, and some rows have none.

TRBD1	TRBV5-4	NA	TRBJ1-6	CASSPDRGRDSPLHF	TGTGCCAGCAGCCCGGACAGGGGGCGAGATTCACCCCTCCACTTT
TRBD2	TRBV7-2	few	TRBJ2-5	CASSPSVRTSGRETQYF	TGTGCCAGCAGCCCTAGCGTTAGGACTAGCGGGCGAGAGACCCAGTACTTC
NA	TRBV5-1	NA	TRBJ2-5	CASSLSSGVVQETQYF	TGCGCCAGCAGCTTATCGAGCGGAGTAGTCCAAGAGACCCAGTACTTC
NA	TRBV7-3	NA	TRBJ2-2	CASSINTGELFF	TGTGCCAGCAGTATAAACACCGGGGAGCTGTTTTTT
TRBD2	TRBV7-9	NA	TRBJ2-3	CASSPRASGRGTDTQYF	TGTGCCAGCAGCCCTCGGGCTAGCGGGAGGGGGACAGATACGCAGTATTTT
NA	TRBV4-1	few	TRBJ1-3	CASSLSPEVSGNTIYF	TGCGCCAGCAGCCTCTCACCCGAGGTCTCTGGAAACACCATATATTTT
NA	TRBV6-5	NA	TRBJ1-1	CASSSLGVNTEAFF	TGTGCCAGCAGCTCGCTCGGGGTGAACACTGAAGCTTTCTTT
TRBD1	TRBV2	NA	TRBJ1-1	CASQGQQNTEAFF	TGTGCCAGCCAGGGACAGCAGAACACTGAAGCTTTCTTT
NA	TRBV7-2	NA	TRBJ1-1	CAGRTEPNTEAFF	TGTGCAGGCCGGACAGAGCCGAACACTGAAGCTTTCTTT
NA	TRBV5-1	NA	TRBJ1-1	CASSPRRDTEAFF	TGCGCCAGCAGCCCGAGACGGGACACTGAAGCTTTCTTT
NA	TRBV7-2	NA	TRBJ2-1	CASRVIGRGSYNEQFF	TGTGCCAGCAGGGTCATCGGGAGAGGGTCCTACAATGAGCAGTTCTTC
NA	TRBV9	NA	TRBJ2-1	CASSVAGTPKGNEQFF	TGTGCCAGCAGCGTAGCGGGGACACCAAAAGGGAATGAGCAGTTCTTC
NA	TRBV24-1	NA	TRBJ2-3	CATSGGRSTDTQYF	TGTGCCACCAGTGGGGGGCGAAGCACAGATACGCAGTATTTT
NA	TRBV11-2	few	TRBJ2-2	CASSSPWLDQLNTGELFF	TGTGCCAGCAGCTCCCCATGGTTAGATCAATTGAACACCGGGGAGCTGTTTTTT
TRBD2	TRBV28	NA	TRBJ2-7	CASCSGRLSSYEQYF	TGTGCCAGCTGCTCCGGGAGGTTGAGCTCCTACGAGCAGTACTTC
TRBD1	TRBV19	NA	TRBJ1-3	CASSIWDSPGNTIYF	TGTGCCAGTAGTATATGGGACAGTCCTGGAAACACCATATATTTT
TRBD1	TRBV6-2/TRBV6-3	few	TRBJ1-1	CASSARQGTMAEAFF	TGTGCCAGCAGTGCCCGACAGGGAACGATGGCTGAAGCTTTCTTT
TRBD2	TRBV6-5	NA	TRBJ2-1	CASSPGTSSYNEQFF	TGTGCCAGCAGCCCCGGGACTAGCAGCTACAATGAGCAGTTCTTC
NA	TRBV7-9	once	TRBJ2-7	CASSLSRTLLGHEQYF	TGTGCCAGCAGCTTAAGTCGAACCCTACTAGGCCACGAGCAGTACTTC
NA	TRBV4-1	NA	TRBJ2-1	CASSQAGLGVGEQFF	TGCGCCAGCAGCCAAGCGGGACTCGGGGTTGGGGAGCAGTTCTTC
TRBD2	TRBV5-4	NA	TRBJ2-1	CASSLGGGDLSNEQFF	TGTGCCAGCAGCTTAGGCGGGGGAGACCTTAGTAATGAGCAGTTCTTC
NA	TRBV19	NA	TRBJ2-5	CASSKSSTPQETQYF	TGTGCCAGTAGCAAATCCTCTACGCCCCAAGAGACCCAGTACTTC
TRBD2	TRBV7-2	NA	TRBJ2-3	CASSFIAGGGTDTQYF	TGTGCCAGCAGCTTTATAGCGGGAGGGGGGACAGATACGCAGTATTTT
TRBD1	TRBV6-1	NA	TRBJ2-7	CASSAPIVGQNYEQYF	TGTGCCAGCAGTGCGCCTATCGTGGGACAGAACTACGAGCAGTACTTC
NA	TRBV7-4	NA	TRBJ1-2	CASSLVLGRHYGYTF	TGTGCCAGCAGCTTAGTATTAGGCAGGCATTATGGCTACACCTTC
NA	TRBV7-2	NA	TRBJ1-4	CASSLGGTGRREKLFF	TGTGCCAGCAGCTTAGGGGGGACTGGGCGGCGTGAAAAACTGTTTTTT
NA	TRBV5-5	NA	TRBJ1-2	CASSLQTANYGYTF	TGTGCCAGCAGCCTTCAGACAGCTAACTATGGCTACACCTTC
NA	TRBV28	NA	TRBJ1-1	CASTLDSMTEAFF	TGTGCCAGCACCCTGGACAGTATGACTGAAGCTTTCTTT
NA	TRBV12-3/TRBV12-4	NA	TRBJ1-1	CASSFGGRTEAFF	TGTGCCAGCAGTTTTGGGGGGAGGACTGAAGCTTTCTTT